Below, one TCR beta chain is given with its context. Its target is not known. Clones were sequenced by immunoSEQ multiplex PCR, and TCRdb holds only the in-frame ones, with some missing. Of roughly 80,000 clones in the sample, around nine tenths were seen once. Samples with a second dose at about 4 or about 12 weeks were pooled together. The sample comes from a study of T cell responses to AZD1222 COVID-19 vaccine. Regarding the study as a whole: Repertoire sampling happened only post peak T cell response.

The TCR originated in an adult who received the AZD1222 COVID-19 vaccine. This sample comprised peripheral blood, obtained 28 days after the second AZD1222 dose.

CDR3 in DNA: TGTGCCAGCAGTTTTGGGACGCGGGAGGAGCAGTACTTC. Amino acids: CASSFGTREEQYF. This chain links TRBV6-5 with TRBJ2-7; 7 positions match TRBD2. CDR3 length: 13 residues. V shed 4 bases and J 7 bases; nucleotides not matched to a gene: 7. Germline loops: CDR1 MNHEY, CDR2 SVGAGI.